The source of this T cell receptor beta chain is a study of T cell responses to AZD1222 COVID-19 vaccine. Comment on this clone: No antigen is known for it.

Study-wide results and caveats: Donor demographics were predominantly white British with a female majority; clonal diversity may be underestimated.

The V and J ends lost 5 bases and 6 bases respectively, with 23 bases between them. The CDR3 is 17 residues long. Germline-derived CDR1 and CDR2 are MNHNY and SVGAGI (reference sequence). The protocol was immunoSEQ multiplex PCR, while the TCRdb copy is restricted to in-frame clones and leaves out a portion. Found here are 150,000 or so clones, 80% to 90% of them singletons; the top ten hold roughly 4%. The sequences come from peripheral blood, collected 28 days after the second dose of the MenACWY control vaccine. This clonotype was obtained from an adult who received the MenACWY meningococcal vaccine as a control. V gene TRBV6-6 combines with J gene TRBJ2-4, with D tentatively TRBD2 (6 bases). The CDR3 is CASSRNRDSFSPNIQYF. The CDR3 DNA follows: TGTGCCAGCAGTCGAAACCGGGACTCCTTCTCCCCAAACATTCAGTACTTC.